The sequence of this T cell receptor beta chain was determined in a study of liver allograft versus peripheral blood T cells. Study details: The authors compared T cell receptor repertoires in transplanted livers with recipients' peripheral blood repertoires.

Germline assignment: CDR1 ENHRY and CDR2 SYGVKD. With 0 bases removed from V and 3 bases from J, the gap between germline ends came to 15 bases. The CDR3 length is 16 residues. TCRdb itself ran the reads through MiXCR, one entry per CDR3 protein. The sample includes some 10,000 distinct CDR3 sequences, about 20% of them seen just once. There are many counts of this clonotype. Antigen unknown. General observations from the study: Liver allograft repertoires of T cell receptors reportedly diverged from peripheral blood repertoires.

The chain combines TRBV10-3 with TRBJ2-7, with D possibly being TRBD1 or TRBD2 (5 bases each). The source is a human patient who had a liver transplant. The graft donor may be the source of some T cells. CDR3 region: CAISESSGLEFYEQYF. CDR3 sequence (DNA): TGTGCCATCAGTGAGTCGTCGGGGCTTGAGTTCTACGAGCAGTACTTC.